Listed below are T cell receptor beta chains from one sample, sequenced in a study of healthy donors' naive CD4 and CD8 T cells. TCRdb reanalysed the reads using MiXCR and keeps one entry per CDR3 protein. This sample carries 150,000 to 200,000 distinct CDR3 sequences, 65% to 80% of them seen once, and the ten largest clones take more than 2%. The sequenced sample was naive CD4+ and CD8+ T cells sorted from blood, pooled from several donors. The receptors originated from a pool of human donors in good health; the sample pools cells from several healthy donors. CDR3s include the opening cysteine and the closing phenylalanine or tryptophan. D genes are given only for firm matches. Size is omitted from some rows. Given values are once, few, many or a class for expanded clones.

d_gene: TRBD2
v_gene: TRBV29-1
j_gene: TRBJ2-1
abundance: -
CDR3nt: TGCAGCCTAGGACTAGCGGGAGGCAATGAGCAGTTCTTC
CDR3aa: CSLGLAGGNEQFF

d_gene: -
v_gene: TRBV29-1
j_gene: TRBJ1-2
abundance: -
CDR3nt: TGCAGCGTTGAGGTCCGAATCCAGAACTATGGCTACACCTTC
CDR3aa: CSVEVRIQNYGYTF

d_gene: -
v_gene: TRBV27
j_gene: TRBJ2-7
abundance: -
CDR3nt: TGTGCCAGCAGTCTGGACTTCCGAACTCACGAGCAGTACTTC
CDR3aa: CASSLDFRTHEQYF

d_gene: TRBD1
v_gene: TRBV29-1
j_gene: TRBJ2-3
abundance: few
CDR3nt: TGCAGCGTGACAGGGGGTGGAGATACGCAGTATTTT
CDR3aa: CSVTGGGDTQYF

d_gene: -
v_gene: TRBV6-5
j_gene: TRBJ2-3
abundance: few
CDR3nt: TGTGCCAGCAGTTACTCAAGTCGGCGCGGCCTGGAAGATACGCAGTATTTT
CDR3aa: CASSYSSRRGLEDTQYF

d_gene: TRBD1
v_gene: TRBV27
j_gene: TRBJ1-2
abundance: -
CDR3nt: TGTGCCAGCAGTATAGACAGGGGGAAAGGCTACACCTTC
CDR3aa: CASSIDRGKGYTF

d_gene: -
v_gene: TRBV7-8
j_gene: TRBJ2-1
abundance: -
CDR3nt: TGTGCCAGCCGGACAGTGTACAATGAGCAGTTCTTC
CDR3aa: CASRTVYNEQFF

d_gene: TRBD1
v_gene: TRBV30
j_gene: TRBJ1-1
abundance: -
CDR3nt: TGTGCCTGGAGTGTCTGGGACAGCGAAGGCACTGAAGCTTTCTTT
CDR3aa: CAWSVWDSEGTEAFF

d_gene: -
v_gene: TRBV29-1
j_gene: TRBJ1-6
abundance: -
CDR3nt: TGCAGCGTTCGACTCGATCCATATAATTCACCCCTCCACTTT
CDR3aa: CSVRLDPYNSPLHF

d_gene: TRBD2
v_gene: TRBV29-1
j_gene: TRBJ2-5
abundance: -
CDR3nt: TGCAGCGTAGTCCTTCAATCCGGGACTAGCGGGAGGTTGGAGACCCAGTACTTC
CDR3aa: CSVVLQSGTSGRLETQYF

d_gene: -
v_gene: TRBV29-1
j_gene: TRBJ2-3
abundance: once
CDR3nt: TGCAGCGGAGACACCAGCACAGATACGCAGTATTTT
CDR3aa: CSGDTSTDTQYF

d_gene: -
v_gene: TRBV14
j_gene: TRBJ1-1
abundance: -
CDR3nt: TGTGCCAGCAGCCTGAGGACGGTGAACACTGAAGCTTTCTTT
CDR3aa: CASSLRTVNTEAFF

d_gene: -
v_gene: TRBV29-1
j_gene: TRBJ1-1
abundance: once
CDR3nt: TGCAGCGTTGACGGGGGTAGTGTCACTGAAGCTTTCTTT
CDR3aa: CSVDGGSVTEAFF

d_gene: -
v_gene: TRBV27
j_gene: TRBJ2-1
abundance: -
CDR3nt: TGTGCCAGCAGTTTATCGGGGGGCAATGAGCAGTTCTTC
CDR3aa: CASSLSGGNEQFF

d_gene: TRBD1
v_gene: TRBV12-5
j_gene: TRBJ1-1
abundance: -
CDR3nt: TGTGCTAGTGGACAACAGGGGGCTGGTTACACTGAAGCTTTCTTT
CDR3aa: CASGQQGAGYTEAFF

d_gene: -
v_gene: TRBV29-1
j_gene: TRBJ1-1
abundance: -
CDR3nt: TGCAGCGTTGAATCTCTATTGAGTGGCACTGAAGCTTTCTTT
CDR3aa: CSVESLLSGTEAFF